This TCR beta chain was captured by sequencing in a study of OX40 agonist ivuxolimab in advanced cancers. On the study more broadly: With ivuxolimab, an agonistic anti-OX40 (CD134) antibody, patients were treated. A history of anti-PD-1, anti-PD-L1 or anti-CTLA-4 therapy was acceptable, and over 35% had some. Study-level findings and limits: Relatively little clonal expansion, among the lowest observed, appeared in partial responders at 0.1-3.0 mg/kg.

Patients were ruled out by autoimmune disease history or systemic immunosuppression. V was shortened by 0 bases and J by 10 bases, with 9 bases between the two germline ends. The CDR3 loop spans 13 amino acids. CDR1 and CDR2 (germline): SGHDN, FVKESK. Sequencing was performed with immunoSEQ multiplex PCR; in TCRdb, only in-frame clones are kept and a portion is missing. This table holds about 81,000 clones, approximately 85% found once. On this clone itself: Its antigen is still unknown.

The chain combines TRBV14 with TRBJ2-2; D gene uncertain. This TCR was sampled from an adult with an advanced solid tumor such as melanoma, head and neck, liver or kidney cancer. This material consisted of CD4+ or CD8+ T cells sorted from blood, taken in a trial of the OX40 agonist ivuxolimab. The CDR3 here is CASSQDRSAELFF. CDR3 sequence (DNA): TGTGCCAGCAGCCAAGACAGGTCAGCGGAGCTGTTTTTT.